This T cell receptor beta chain was recovered during a study of blood T cell repertoires in COVID-19. As for the study in general: The analysed material was cDNA or gDNA that came from T cells, B-cell-depleted T cells, or PBMCs.

Profiled with immunoSEQ multiplex PCR; TCRdb holds only in-frame clones, not every one. In the table there are about 140,000 clones, 70% to 80% of which are singletons. With 5 bases removed from V and 2 bases from J, the gap between germline ends came to 10 bases. The CDR3 has 13 residues. The germline V gene encodes CDR1 LNHDA and CDR2 SQIVND (reference sequence). Sequencing was carried out using peripheral blood. The gene calls are TRBV19 and TRBJ2-7; weak D call: TRBD2 (5 bases). The TCR sequence derives from a woman older than 75 with active or convalescent COVID-19. CDR3 DNA sequence: TGTGCCAGTAGTTTTCTCGGGGCCTACGAGCAGTACTTC. Translated: CASSFLGAYEQYF.